The 29 T cell receptor beta chains below were found in one sample sequenced in a study of blood T cell repertoires in COVID-19. Data came from immunoSEQ multiplex PCR; TCRdb stores just in-frame clones and leaves some out. The data contain 150,000 or so clones, about 88% of them seen just once; the ten biggest clones take up roughly 18%. The sequenced material came from peripheral blood. The receptors come from a woman aged 80 or over with acute or convalescent COVID-19.

The V and J genes are TRBV28 and TRBJ2-1; 14 bases match TRBD2. The CDR3 is made up of 15 amino acids. Germline trimming cut 4 bases from V and 6 bases from J; bases unmatched to any gene: 2. Germline V lookup: CDR1 MDHEN, CDR2 SYDVKM. CDR3 in DNA: TGTGCCAGCAGTTCCGGGACTAGCGGGAGCAATGAGCAGTTCTTC. This sequence encodes CASSSGTSGSNEQFF.

This rearrangement joins TRBV7-9 to TRBJ1-2, with 7 bases identical to TRBD1. The CDR3 runs 16 residues. The V gene's germline CDR1 is SEHNR and CDR2 FQNEAQ (reference sequence). J lost 4 bases, V lost 1 base, and 9 bases had no gene match. CDR3 sequence: CASSLVPPTGSYGYTF. CDR3 coding DNA: TGTGCCAGCAGCTTAGTCCCCCCGACAGGGAGCTATGGCTACACCTTC.

The chain is built from TRBV3-1 (or the pseudogene TRBV3-2) and TRBJ1-1; D perhaps matches TRBD1 (6 bases). CDR1 LGHDT and CDR2 YNNKEL come from the germline V gene (reference sequence). There are 13 residues in the CDR3. V was shortened by 7 bases and J by 1 base, with 10 bases between the two germline ends. This CDR3 reads CASTLGQNTEAFF. In DNA, the CDR3 is TGTGCCAGCACCCTGGGACAGAACACTGAAGCTTTCTTT.

This clone appeared a single time. This chain uses TRBV7-9 with TRBJ2-2, with D unclear. The CDR3 is 14 amino acids. The V and J ends lost 0 bases and 1 base respectively, with 3 bases between them. The germline gives CDR1 SEHNR, CDR2 FQNEAQ (reference sequence). The CDR3 sequence is CASSLAMNTGELFF. The DNA for the CDR3 is TGTGCCAGCAGCTTAGCCATGAACACCGGGGAGCTGTTTTTT.

This clone was detected a few times. V is TRBV28 and J is TRBJ1-5; perhaps TRBD1 as D (6 bases). This CDR3 contains 16 residues. Trimming left V 4 bases short and J 3 bases short, with 16 bases between. CDR1 is MDHEN and CDR2 is SYDVKM in the germline V gene. The CDR3, as DNA: TGTGCCAGCAGTTCCCTCTCAAGGGGGAACAATCAGCCCCAGCATTTT. As protein: CASSSLSRGNNQPQHF.

The V call is TRBV7-2, the J call TRBJ2-2, with D perhaps matching TRBD2 (6 bases). CDR1 is SGHTA, CDR2 FQGNSA, per germline. The V gene lost 3 bases and the J gene lost 2 bases, with 7 bases spanning the gap. The CDR3 spans 14 residues. The CDR3 DNA sequence: TGTGCCAGCAGCTTCGGGAGAAACACCGGGGAGCTGTTTTTT. Amino acids: CASSFGRNTGELFF.

The count of this clone is one. The V call is TRBV29-1, the J call TRBJ1-2, with TRBD1 identical over 8 bases. Germline V lookup: CDR1 SQVTM, CDR2 ANQGSEA. The J segment lost 7 bases and the V segment lost 6 bases, leaving 4 bases of the junction unmatched. The CDR3 has 11 amino acids. CDR3 protein: CSVQGAVGYTF. For the CDR3, the DNA is TGCAGCGTCCAGGGGGCGGTTGGCTACACCTTC.

This chain joins TRBV3-1 (or the pseudogene TRBV3-2) and TRBJ1-1; D perhaps matches TRBD1 (6 bases). V was clipped by 7 bases and J by 4 bases, with 13 bases between them. Germline lookup yields CDR1 LGHDT and CDR2 YNNKEL (reference sequence). The CDR3 spans 13 residues. The CDR3 nucleotides are TGTGCCAGCACCCCAAGGGGGGGCACTGAAGCTTTCTTT. It translates to CASTPRGGTEAFF.

The V call is TRBV6-5, the J call TRBJ1-2; D might be TRBD1 (6 bases). The CDR3 totals 14 residues. Trimming took off 3 bases at V and 3 bases at J, with 11 bases between the two ends. Germline-derived CDR1 and CDR2 are MNHEY and SVGAGI. Here the CDR3 reads CASSYMGAHYGYTF. In DNA form, the CDR3 reads TGTGCCAGCAGTTATATGGGGGCCCACTATGGCTACACCTTC.

This clone was picked up one time. The chain is built from TRBV20-1 and TRBJ2-1; 9 positions match TRBD2. There are 11 residues in the CDR3. CDR1 is DFQATT, CDR2 SNEGSKA, per germline (reference sequence). CDR3: CMGSGRGEQFF. In nucleotides, the CDR3 is TGCATGGGTAGCGGGAGAGGTGAGCAGTTCTTC.

J is TRBJ2-1 and V is TRBV5-4; 10 nucleotides match TRBD1. The CDR3 runs to 17 residues. Germline-derived CDR1 and CDR2 are SGHNT and YYREEE (reference sequence). J lost 4 bases, V lost 4 bases, and 11 bases had no gene match. DNA for the CDR3: TGTGCCAGCAGCCGAAGACTGACAGGGGGCATATACAATGAGCAGTTCTTC. Translating gives CASSRRLTGGIYNEQFF.

The J gene is TRBJ1-2, the V gene TRBV18; D is perhaps TRBD1 (6 bases). The V and J ends lost 4 bases and 2 bases respectively, with 8 bases between them. The CDR3 covers 13 residues. The germline V gene has CDR1 KGHSH and CDR2 LQKENI. The CDR3 loop reads CASSLTGNYGYTF. The CDR3 bases are TGTGCCAGCTCACTAACAGGGAACTATGGCTACACCTTC.

The CDR3 nucleotides are TGTGCCAGCAGTTATGGAAACACCATATATTTT. Its protein product is CASSYGNTIYF. V gene TRBV13 combines with J gene TRBJ1-3; D remains ambiguous. The CDR3 contains 11 residues. Trimming pared 6 bases from V and 3 bases from J, leaving 3 bases between. CDR1 is PRHDT and CDR2 is FYEKMQ in the germline V gene (reference sequence).

The V gene is TRBV7-8, the J gene TRBJ2-1; perhaps TRBD2 as D (5 bases). The CDR3 spans 11 residues. V was trimmed by 5 bases and J by 10 bases, leaving 9 bases between them. Germline V gives CDR1 SGHVS, CDR2 FQNEAQ. The CDR3 nucleotides read TGTGCCAGCAGCCCCGGGGAAGAGCAGTTCTTC. Amino acid sequence: CASSPGEEQFF.

The V call is TRBV3-1 (or the pseudogene TRBV3-2), the J call TRBJ2-1, with a possible D match to TRBD2 (5 bases). The V end was cut by 0 bases, the J end by 2 bases, with 11 bases between. Per germline, CDR1 LGHDT and CDR2 YNNKEL (reference sequence). The CDR3 has 16 amino acids. CDR3: CASSQEWRLTYNEQFF. CDR3 nucleotides: TGTGCCAGCAGCCAAGAGTGGAGACTAACCTACAATGAGCAGTTCTTC.

The rearrangement links TRBV11-2 to TRBJ2-3, with 9 nucleotides matching TRBD2. This CDR3 is 16 amino acids long. Germline trimming cut 3 bases from V and 1 base from J; bases unmatched to any gene: 5. Germline CDR1 is SGHAT and CDR2 is FQNNGV. The CDR3 coding sequence is TGTGCCAGCAGCTTGCCGGGACTAGCTGGCACAGATACGCAGTATTTT. Translating it yields CASSLPGLAGTDTQYF.

The rearrangement uses TRBV5-1 and TRBJ1-3; TRBD1 is a possible D gene (6 bases). Germline CDR1 reads SGHRS; CDR2 reads YFSETQ. CDR3 length: 13 residues. V was trimmed by 10 bases and J by 4 bases, leaving 15 bases between them. The CDR3 bases are TGCGCCTCACGGACAGCCTCAGGAAACACCATATATTTT. The encoded protein is CASRTASGNTIYF.

The chain employs TRBV7-3 and TRBJ2-1, with 7 nucleotides matching TRBD2. The CDR3 is 13 amino acids. V shed 5 bases and J 6 bases; nucleotides not matched to a gene: 4. Germline lookup yields CDR1 SGHTA and CDR2 FQGTGA. The CDR3 DNA follows: TGTGCCAGCAGCCCCGGGACTACCAATGAGCAGTTCTTC. It encodes CASSPGTTNEQFF.

Written as DNA, the CDR3 is TGCACCAGCAGCCCACGGACTAGCCGGAATGAGCAGTTCTTC. It yields the protein CTSSPRTSRNEQFF. The chain joins TRBV1 to TRBJ2-1; the table's D gene call, TRBD2, was not cross checked with the DNA. TRBV1 is deemed a pseudogene. This CDR3 comprises 14 residues.

The rearrangement joins TRBV6-5 to TRBJ2-3; 7 positions match TRBD1. This CDR3 is 15 amino acids long. The V and J ends lost 7 bases and 2 bases, in that order; junction bases with no gene match: 9. The germline gives CDR1 MNHEY, CDR2 SVGAGI. The CDR3: CASKFGTVYTDTQYF. CDR3 DNA: TGTGCCAGCAAATTCGGGACAGTTTACACAGATACGCAGTATTTT.

The V and J genes are TRBV5-4 and TRBJ1-4, with D unresolved. Trimming pared 4 bases from V and 5 bases from J, leaving 9 bases between. This CDR3 spans 13 amino acids. Germline-derived CDR1 and CDR2 are SGHNT and YYREEE (reference sequence). The CDR3 DNA reads TGTGCCAGCAGCCAAGACACGAATGAAAAACTGTTTTTT. This gives the protein CASSQDTNEKLFF.

This clone occurred a few times. The rearrangement uses TRBV19 and TRBJ2-7, with 8 bases matching TRBD2. V shed 3 bases and J 3 bases; nucleotides not matched to a gene: 7. Per the germline V gene, CDR1 is LNHDA and CDR2 is SQIVND (reference sequence). The CDR3 runs 15 residues. The DNA of the CDR3 is TGTGCCAGTAGTATTTCGGGGACTAGACACTACGAGCAGTACTTC. Its protein is CASSISGTRHYEQYF.

The chain is built from TRBV18 and TRBJ1-2; 7 bases match TRBD1. After removal of 3 bases from V and 0 bases from J, the junction contained 4 bases not matched to a gene. Germline lookup yields CDR1 KGHSH and CDR2 LQKENI. The CDR3 consists of 15 residues. The CDR3 is CASSPSGTANYGYTF. CDR3 coding DNA: TGTGCCAGCTCACCCTCGGGGACAGCTAACTATGGCTACACCTTC. Variable domain in full (rest from reference TRBV18 and TRBJ1-2): NAGVMQNPRHLVRRRGQEARLRCSPMKGHSHVYWYRQLPEEGLKFMVYLQKENIIDESGMPKERFSAEFPKEGPSILRIQQVVRGDSAAYFCASSPSGTANYGYTFGSGTRLTVV.

This clone was counted a single time. The J gene is TRBJ2-3, the V gene TRBV5-1, with 12 bases lining up with TRBD1. There are 18 residues in the CDR3. Germline values: CDR1 SGHRS, CDR2 YFSETQ. Trimming took 1 base from V and 1 from J; bases not matched to a gene: 7. This chain's CDR3 is CASSLMGQGAVGTDTQYF. The CDR3 DNA is TGCGCCAGCAGCTTGATGGGACAGGGGGCGGTGGGCACAGATACGCAGTATTTT.

The J gene is TRBJ1-2, the V gene TRBV7-8, with D maybe TRBD1 (6 bases). Germline CDR1 and CDR2: SGHVS and FQNEAQ. CDR3 size: 18 residues. V was shortened by 5 bases and J by 0 bases, with 22 bases between the two germline ends. The CDR3 protein is CASSPYRVGVLTNYGYTF. CDR3 nucleotide sequence: TGTGCCAGCAGCCCCTACAGGGTGGGGGTTCTAACTAACTATGGCTACACCTTC.

The V call is TRBV28, the J call TRBJ1-2; maybe TRBD1 (5 bases). Germline V CDR1 and CDR2: MDHEN, SYDVKM. Trimming removed 4 bases at V and 4 bases at J, with 13 bases between. The CDR3 consists of 14 residues. This CDR3 is CASSYGDSGYGYTF. DNA of the CDR3: TGTGCCAGCAGTTACGGGGACTCGGGCTATGGCTACACCTTC.

This chain uses TRBV5-1 with TRBJ2-5; D might be TRBD2 (5 bases). V shed 0 bases and J shed 2 bases, with 14 bases lying between them. The CDR3 length is 16 residues. Germline assignment: CDR1 SGHRS and CDR2 YFSETQ. CDR3: CASSLVWARTQETQYF. CDR3 bases: TGCGCCAGCAGCTTGGTCTGGGCCAGGACTCAAGAGACCCAGTACTTC. Full variable domain (rest looked up from reference TRBV5-1 and TRBJ2-5): KAGVTQTPRYLIKTRGQQVTLSCSPISGHRSVSWYQQTPGQGLQFLFEYFSETQRNKGNFPGRFSGRQFSNSRSEMNVSTLELGDSALYLCASSLVWARTQETQYFGPGTRLLVL.

J is TRBJ2-1 and V is TRBV27, with 11 bases matching TRBD2. Germline values: CDR1 MNHEY, CDR2 SMNVEV (reference sequence). Trimming at V came to 0 bases and at J to 4 bases, leaving 14 bases not matched to a gene. The CDR3 has 20 amino acids. The CDR3 protein is CASSLSDSTLAGGPYNEQFF. The DNA for the CDR3 is TGTGCCAGCAGTTTATCGGATTCGACGCTAGCGGGGGGCCCTTACAATGAGCAGTTCTTC.

The V and J genes are TRBV6-5 and TRBJ2-7; 10 bases match TRBD2. Germline V gene data show CDR1 as MNHEY and CDR2 as SVGAGI. V dropped 0 bases and J dropped 3; count of bases not matched to a gene: 5. The CDR3 consists of 16 residues. The CDR3 DNA is TGTGCCAGCAGTTACTCCAGCGGGAGGGCCGACTACGAGCAGTACTTC. Protein: CASSYSSGRADYEQYF.